The 18 T cell receptor beta chains listed next were all sequenced from one sample in a study of T cell responses to AZD1222 COVID-19 vaccine. Some clones are missing from TCRdb's copy, which holds only in-frame ones; the method was immunoSEQ multiplex PCR. Among 100,000 to 150,000 clones listed, roughly nine tenths were seen once. The specimen comprised peripheral blood, sampled 28 days after the second AZD1222 dose. The receptors were gathered from an adult who received the AZD1222 COVID-19 vaccine.

V is TRBV6-4 and J is TRBJ2-1; 11 bases align to TRBD1. V was clipped by 2 bases and J by 6 bases; unmatched bases: 3. This CDR3 has 15 amino acids. Germline loops: CDR1 MRHNA, CDR2 SNTAGT. CDR3 sequence: CASSDTGTGGNEQFF. The CDR3, as DNA: TGTGCCAGCAGTGACACCGGGACAGGGGGCAATGAGCAGTTCTTC.

The chain couples TRBV18 to TRBJ2-1; 10 nucleotides match TRBD1. Germline CDR1 KGHSH, CDR2 LQKENI. The CDR3 runs 15 residues. Unmatched junction bases numbered 8, after V lost 4 bases and J lost 8 bases. The CDR3 DNA reads as TGTGCCAGCTCACGACCCGCGGGACAGGGGCATGAGCAGTTCTTC. It specifies CASSRPAGQGHEQFF.

This clone was recorded only once. This sample includes further DNA sequences coding for the same CDR3. The genes are TRBV29-1 and TRBJ1-1; D call uncertain. Trimming took off 6 bases at V and 1 base at J, with 9 bases between the two ends. The CDR3 contains 12 residues. The V gene's germline CDR1 is SQVTM and CDR2 ANQGSEA. The CDR3 spells CSVDRTNTEAFF. DNA of the CDR3: TGCAGCGTCGATCGGACGAACACTGAAGCTTTCTTT.

The chain uses TRBV11-2 and TRBJ1-1, with 7 bases matching TRBD1. Germline V gives CDR1 SGHAT, CDR2 FQNNGV. The CDR3 consists of 14 residues. V was pared by 5 bases and J by 1 base, with 4 bases of the junction left unmatched. Written as DNA, the CDR3 is TGTGCCAGCAGCCCGCGGACAGGGAACACTGAAGCTTTCTTT. Translation: CASSPRTGNTEAFF.

This clone was seen once. At one boundary the junction diverges from the germline segment, which might be a read error. The V call is TRBV6-1, the J call TRBJ2-7, with no clear D. CDR1 and CDR2 from the germline V gene are MNHNS and SASEGT. The CDR3 sequence is 14 residues long. The CDR3 loop reads CASSEDPPGYEQYF. The CDR3 coding sequence is TGTGCCAGCAGCGAAGACCCCCCGGGCTACGAGCAGTACTTC.

This rearrangement joins TRBV4-1 to TRBJ1-1; 9 bases are shared with TRBD1. In germline, CDR1 is MGHRA, CDR2 YSYEKL. The J segment lost 9 bases and the V segment lost 0 bases, leaving 5 bases of the junction unmatched. This CDR3 contains 14 residues. CDR3 region: CASSQDPGQGKAFF. The CDR3 DNA follows: TGCGCCAGCAGCCAAGATCCGGGACAGGGAAAAGCTTTCTTT.

The V gene is TRBV5-1, the J gene TRBJ2-7, with 10 positions matching TRBD2. Looked up from germline, CDR1 is SGHRS and CDR2 is YFSETQ. With 1 base clipped from V and 0 bases from J, the junction kept 4 bases outside the gene matches. The CDR3 runs to 16 residues. The DNA of the CDR3 is TGCGCCAGCAGCTTGAAGTTAGCGGGGGGCTCCTACGAGCAGTACTTC. The encoded protein is CASSLKLAGGSYEQYF.

This sequence joins TRBV6-5 and TRBJ2-2; D tentatively fits TRBD1 or TRBD2 (6 bases each). Germline assignment: CDR1 MNHEY and CDR2 SVGAGI. Trimming cost V 7 bases and J 5 bases, with 14 bases left between them. This CDR3 spans 14 amino acids. CDR3 sequence (DNA): TGTGCCAGCATCCTGGGGGGCCGAACCGGGGAGCTGTTTTTT. This sequence encodes CASILGGRTGELFF.

This chain links TRBV7-2 with TRBJ1-5, with D uncertain. The germline V and J ends were trimmed by 2 bases and 8 bases, with 13 bases remaining between them. Germline V gene lookup returns CDR1 SGHTA and CDR2 FQGNSA. The CDR3 extends over 14 amino acids. In nucleotides, the CDR3 is TGTGCCAGCAGCTTACTAGCAGGCCTGGAGCCCCAGCATTTT. Protein: CASSLLAGLEPQHF.

The chain employs TRBV29-1 and TRBJ2-7, with TRBD1 matching 9 bases. In germline, CDR1 is SQVTM, CDR2 ANQGSEA. The CDR3 covers 12 residues. Unmatched junction bases numbered 6, after V lost 5 bases and J lost 7 bases. CDR3 sequence: CSVQTGGREQYF. Here the CDR3 DNA reads TGCAGCGTTCAAACAGGGGGCAGGGAGCAGTACTTC.

This clone has only one observation. The chain links TRBV19 to TRBJ1-1; tentative D call: TRBD1 (5 bases). Germline values: CDR1 LNHDA, CDR2 SQIVND (reference sequence). The CDR3 contains 13 residues. V shed 4 bases and J shed 1 base, with 7 bases lying between them. CDR3 in amino acids: CASSRRGNTEAFF. CDR3 DNA sequence: TGTGCCAGTAGTAGAAGGGGGAACACTGAAGCTTTCTTT.

Here the CDR3 reads CASSIDFRERPQHF. CDR3 sequence (DNA): TGTGCCAGTAGTATAGACTTTCGGGAGCGGCCCCAGCATTTT. The rearrangement joins TRBV19 to TRBJ1-5, with D unresolved. V was clipped by 0 bases and J by 9 bases, with 12 bases between them. Germline V lookup: CDR1 LNHDA, CDR2 SQIVND (reference sequence). The CDR3 contains 14 residues.

In its sample, this clone was seen a few times. The chain recombines TRBV5-1 with TRBJ2-3, with a weak D call TRBD2 (6 bases). The CDR3 is 17 residues long. V shed 0 bases and J shed 4 bases, with 18 bases lying between them. The germline CDR1 and CDR2 sequences are SGHRS and YFSETQ. CDR3: CASSLANAGSRADTQYF. The CDR3 DNA follows: TGCGCCAGCAGCTTGGCCAATGCGGGGTCGCGGGCAGATACGCAGTATTTT.

This rearrangement joins TRBV27 to TRBJ1-3; 7 bases map to TRBD1. Looked up from germline, CDR1 is MNHEY and CDR2 is SMNVEV (reference sequence). This CDR3 is 17 amino acids long. Trimming took 4 bases from V and 3 from J; bases not matched to a gene: 12. This chain's CDR3 is CASSSLSGGTDGNTIYF. CDR3 sequence (DNA): TGTGCCAGCAGTTCCCTCTCGGGGGGGACAGATGGAAACACCATATATTTT.

In its sample, this clone was seen once. The chain is built from TRBV11-3 and TRBJ1-1; D not resolved. Trimming shortened V by 5 bases and J by 0 bases, and 16 bases separated the two germline ends. Germline CDR1 SGHNT, CDR2 YENEEA. The CDR3 totals 16 residues. The CDR3 bases are TGTGCCAGCAGCCCGGGGATAACAGTAATGAACACTGAAGCTTTCTTT. Amino acids: CASSPGITVMNTEAFF.

The chain couples TRBV7-2 to TRBJ2-1, with D possibly being TRBD1 or TRBD2 (5 bases each). The germline CDR1 and CDR2 sequences are SGHTA and FQGNSA. This CDR3 comprises 15 residues. Trimming removed 5 bases at V and 9 bases at J, with 20 bases between. Here the CDR3 DNA reads TGTGCCAGCAGCGAGGGGCTAGTTGGTCGAGGTGAGCAGTTCTTC. Its protein product is CASSEGLVGRGEQFF.

V gene TRBV6-5 combines with J gene TRBJ1-2, with D unresolved. Germline V gene data show CDR1 as MNHEY and CDR2 as SVGAGI. V was pared by 6 bases and J by 5 bases, with 16 bases between. The CDR3 contains 14 residues. The DNA for the CDR3 is TGTGCCAGCAGGACTACAGTTACCTATTATGGCTACACCTTC. Translated, it gives CASRTTVTYYGYTF.

The rearrangement links TRBV7-2 to TRBJ2-1, with 13 bases identical to TRBD2. Germline V gene sequence: CDR1 SGHTA, CDR2 FQGNSA. There are 17 residues in the CDR3. Germline trimming cut 7 bases from V and 10 bases from J; bases unmatched to any gene: 16. As DNA, the CDR3 is TGTGCCAGCACCTACCAAGCCCCGGGACTAGCGGGGCGCGAGCAGTTCTTC. Translated: CASTYQAPGLAGREQFF.